These 17 T cell receptor beta chains originate from one sample sequenced in a study of immune evolution from preneoplasia to lung adenocarcinoma listed by TCRdb under 2021. Libraries came from the immunoSEQ multiplex PCR assay. TCRdb provides this immuneACCESS table in a form limited to in-frame rearrangements. Some clones are lacking; in checked studies, under half of them reflect an unresolved V gene, and why the rest are absent is not known. Across this sample there are 9,000 to 10,000 clones, with around 89% seen only once. The top ten clones comprise around 2.5% of the sample. The sequencing sample was made of FFPE invasive lung adenocarcinoma tissue. In the paper's terms, the cell subset or site label means: frankly invasive lung adenocarcinoma (ADC). These receptor sequences come from a person aged 65 to 85 with invasive lung adenocarcinoma.

This clone was seen only once. The chain links TRBV6-1 to TRBJ1-3; D is ambiguous. The V gene's germline CDR1 is MNHNS and CDR2 SASEGT. The V and J ends lost 3 bases and 8 bases respectively, with 5 bases between them. The CDR3 runs to 11 residues. The CDR3 region is CASSEVYTIYF. CDR3 bases: TGTGCCAGCAGTGAGGTCTACACCATATATTTT.

The chain recombines TRBV6-6 with TRBJ2-7; unclear D gene. The CDR3 sequence is 11 residues long. Trimming took 5 bases from V and 2 from J, leaving 4 bases between them. Per germline, CDR1 MNHNY and CDR2 SVGAGI (reference sequence). CDR3 nucleotide sequence: TGTGCCAGCAGTCTGACCTACGAGCAGTACTTC. This encodes CASSLTYEQYF.

The chain couples TRBV28 to TRBJ1-5, with D unclear. Germline V gene data show CDR1 as MDHEN and CDR2 as SYDVKM. The CDR3 is 13 residues long. Trimming took 2 bases from V and 5 from J, leaving 7 bases between them. For the CDR3, the DNA is TGTGCCAGCAGTTTAGGGCCCGATCAGCCCCAGCATTTT. It codes for CASSLGPDQPQHF. The complete variable domain, with remaining parts taken from reference TRBV28 and TRBJ1-5, reads DVKVTQSSRYLVKRTGEKVFLECVQDMDHENMFWYRQDPGLGLRLIYFSYDVKMKEKGDIPEGYSVSREKKERFSLILESASTNQTSMYLCASSLGPDQPQHFGDGTRLSIL.

J is TRBJ1-1 and V is TRBV29-1, with D hard to call. This CDR3 has 10 residues. Germline CDR1 is SQVTM and CDR2 is ANQGSEA. The ends were cut back, 6 bases at V and 1 base at J, with 3 bases in the middle. The CDR3 reads CSVKNTEAFF. DNA of the CDR3: TGCAGCGTCAAGAACACTGAAGCTTTCTTT.

The chain is built from TRBV7-3 and TRBJ2-1; TRBD1 is a possible D gene (6 bases). Germline V CDR1 and CDR2: SGHTA, FQGTGA. This CDR3 contains 12 residues. V lost 5 bases to trimming and J lost 7 bases, with 9 bases between them. DNA for the CDR3: TGTGCCAGCAGCCTCAGGGGTAATGAGCAGTTCTTC. Translated, it gives CASSLRGNEQFF.

The V call is TRBV18, the J call TRBJ2-7; TRBD2 agrees at 12 bases. J lost 3 bases, V lost 5 bases, and 8 bases had no gene match. The CDR3 has 16 residues. Germline CDR1 and CDR2: KGHSH and LQKENI. The DNA for the CDR3 is TGTGCCAGCTCAAGAGTTGGACTAGCGGGAATCTACGAGCAGTACTTC. This encodes CASSRVGLAGIYEQYF. The variable domain in full, completed from reference TRBV18 and TRBJ2-7, reads NAGVMQNPRHLVRRRGQEARLRCSPMKGHSHVYWYRQLPEEGLKFMVYLQKENIIDESGMPKERFSAEFPKEGPSILRIQQVVRGDSAAYFCASSRVGLAGIYEQYFGPGTRLTVT.

The chain carries TRBV5-1 and TRBJ1-2; tentative D call: TRBD1 (5 bases). The V and J ends lost 5 bases and 8 bases respectively, with 22 bases between them. Germline V lookup: CDR1 SGHRS, CDR2 YFSETQ. This CDR3 has 15 amino acids. This CDR3 reads CASRPYTMGGDGYTF. The CDR3 DNA sequence: TGCGCCAGCAGGCCCTACACCATGGGAGGGGACGGCTACACCTTC.

J is TRBJ2-7 and V is TRBV5-6; D tentatively reads TRBD1 or TRBD2 (5 bases each). The CDR3 extends over 14 amino acids. CDR1 is SGHDT, CDR2 YYEEEE, per germline. With 2 bases removed from V and 2 bases from J, the gap between germline ends came to 11 bases. CDR3 sequence (DNA): TGTGCCAGCAGCTTTGGGGACGTGGCCTACGAGCAGTACTTC. It encodes CASSFGDVAYEQYF.

The rearrangement joins TRBV5-1 to TRBJ2-7; no clear D gene. Germline loops: CDR1 SGHRS, CDR2 YFSETQ. This CDR3 is 15 amino acids long. V was cut by 2 bases and J by 3 bases, with 15 bases left in between. CDR3 residues: CASSFSSGRFYEQYF. The CDR3 bases are TGCGCCAGCAGCTTTAGCTCGGGCAGATTCTACGAGCAGTACTTC.

The V and J genes are TRBV6-4 and TRBJ2-1, with TRBD2 identical over 11 bases. Per the germline V gene, CDR1 is MRHNA and CDR2 is SNTAGT. With V trimmed by 3 bases and J by 6 bases, 4 bases remained unmatched. This CDR3 is 15 amino acids long. This chain's CDR3 is CASSEALAGGNEQFF. DNA for the CDR3: TGTGCCAGCAGTGAAGCCCTAGCGGGAGGCAATGAGCAGTTCTTC.

This clone was counted a single time. The chain joins TRBV28 to TRBJ1-1; D possibly corresponds to TRBD1 (6 bases). V was clipped by 3 bases and J by 0 bases, with 14 bases between them. The CDR3 runs to 16 residues. Germline loops: CDR1 MDHEN, CDR2 SYDVKM. The CDR3: CASSLGGGLLNTEAFF. In DNA, the CDR3 is TGTGCCAGCAGTTTGGGCGGGGGGCTTTTGAACACTGAAGCTTTCTTT.

The chain has TRBV5-5 and TRBJ1-4; D unresolved. The CDR3 totals 15 residues. V was cut by 1 base and J by 0 bases, with 7 bases left in between. Germline CDR1 and CDR2: SGHKS and YYEKEE (reference sequence). Written as DNA, the CDR3 is TGTGCCAGCAGCTTGTCCTCAGCAACTAATGAAAAACTGTTTTTT. This sequence encodes CASSLSSATNEKLFF.

The rearrangement uses TRBV5-1 and TRBJ1-2; 8 bases are shared with TRBD1. The length of the CDR3 is 14 residues. Germline V gives CDR1 SGHRS, CDR2 YFSETQ. With 3 bases clipped from V and 8 bases from J, the junction kept 9 bases outside the gene matches. The CDR3 here is CASSSGTGEWGYTF. In DNA form, the CDR3 reads TGCGCCAGCAGCTCCGGGACAGGTGAATGGGGCTACACCTTC.

The rearrangement joins TRBV27 to TRBJ1-2, with a weak D call TRBD1 (5 bases). Trimming stripped 8 bases from V and 4 bases from J, with 17 bases between. CDR3 length equals 14 residues. CDR1 MNHEY and CDR2 SMNVEV come from the germline V gene (reference sequence). CDR3 sequence (DNA): TGTGCCAGCGCCCTTCAGGCAGGGAGCTATGGCTACACCTTC. This translates into CASALQAGSYGYTF.

This clone was counted a single time. The genes are TRBV6-4 and TRBJ1-1, with D unresolved. The CDR3 totals 13 residues. Germline V CDR1 and CDR2: MRHNA, SNTAGT. The V gene lost 2 bases and the J gene lost 2 bases, with 6 bases spanning the gap. CDR3 DNA: TGTGCCAGCAGTGACGGCCGTAACACTGAAGCTTTCTTT. Its protein is CASSDGRNTEAFF.

V and J are TRBV5-4 and TRBJ2-5; 7 bases are a match to TRBD1. Trimming cost V 0 bases and J 4 bases; bases outside gene matches: 0. The CDR3 is 13 residues long. Per germline, CDR1 SGHNT and CDR2 YYREEE (reference sequence). This chain's CDR3 is CASSLAGGETQYF. CDR3 nucleotide sequence: TGTGCCAGCAGCTTGGCAGGGGGAGAGACCCAGTACTTC.

The chain is built from TRBV5-1 and TRBJ2-7, with 7 bases matching TRBD2. The V gene end was trimmed by 5 bases and the J gene end by 3 bases; junction bases not matched to a gene: 11. This CDR3 is 15 amino acids long. Per germline, CDR1 SGHRS and CDR2 YFSETQ. Here the CDR3 DNA reads TGCGCCAGCAGACTGGCCCTAGCGGATTACTACGAGCAGTACTTC. This encodes CASRLALADYYEQYF.